This record covers a single T cell receptor (beta chain). Its matching antigen is unknown. The source of the sample is a study of cytomegalovirus exposure and HLA in healthy donors. Points from the study as a whole: According to the study, 160 or so TCR beta chains were cytomegalovirus-associated.

PCR amplification relied on 60 Vbeta primers (plus 13 Jbeta primers). Measured with immunoSEQ multiplex PCR; TCRdb has only the in-frame clones, and not every one. This table has 150,000 to 200,000 clones, approximately 70% appearing once. This CDR3 is 16 amino acids long. In germline, CDR1 is SGHNT, CDR2 YYREEE (reference sequence). Trimming removed 3 bases from V and 4 bases from J; junction bases left unmatched: 10. This clonotype originated in a man aged 40-49 years in good health and CMV-seropositive. Sequencing was performed on PBMCs. This chain connects TRBV5-4 to TRBJ2-7; the match to TRBD1 covers 10 bases. For the CDR3, the DNA is TGTGCCAGCAGCTACCCCGGGACAGGGGCTCATTACGAGCAGTACTTC. Protein: CASSYPGTGAHYEQYF.